These 9 T cell receptor beta chains came from one sample sequenced in a study of Ad26.COV2.S vaccination and SARS-CoV-2 variants. Libraries were prepared by immunoSEQ multiplex PCR; TCRdb keeps only in-frame clonotypes and omits some of them. Found here are hundreds of thousands of clones, 85% to 90% of them singletons; the top ten hold approximately 2.5%. Treatment: over 15 received Ad26.COV2.S at low or high dose, single or two shots; 5 received placebo; per-sample allocation not given. Vaccine and placebo recipients were sampled on day 63 after the first injection. The input for sequencing was peripheral blood, taken in a trial of Ad26.COV2.S vaccine versus placebo. The receptors stem from a person aged 18 to 65 who received the Ad26.COV2.S COVID-19 vaccine or a placebo.

V gene TRBV18 combines with J gene TRBJ1-2; a weak D match, TRBD1 (5 bases). The germline V and J ends were trimmed by 2 bases and 4 bases, with 8 bases remaining between them. This CDR3 contains 13 residues. CDR1 is KGHSH and CDR2 is LQKENI in the germline V gene. CDR3 protein: CASSPGTTYGYTF. The CDR3 nucleotides read TGTGCCAGCTCACCAGGGACTACCTATGGCTACACCTTC.

The chain employs TRBV3-1 (or the pseudogene TRBV3-2) and TRBJ1-5, with a weak D call TRBD1 (6 bases). This CDR3 contains 15 residues. CDR1 and CDR2 (germline): LGHDT, YNNKEL (reference sequence). V lost 2 bases and J lost 4, with 12 bases in between. The CDR3 DNA follows: TGTGCCAGCAGCCAAAGATGGGGGCGAAATCAGCCCCAGCATTTT. Its protein product is CASSQRWGRNQPQHF.

V is TRBV28 and J is TRBJ1-6; D remains ambiguous. Germline CDR1 reads MDHEN; CDR2 reads SYDVKM. This CDR3 contains 13 residues. The V gene lost 4 bases and the J gene lost 2 bases, with 3 bases spanning the gap. The chain's CDR3 is CASSSTYNSPLHF. Written as DNA, the CDR3 is TGTGCCAGCAGTTCGACCTATAATTCACCCCTCCACTTT.

This clone was counted between two and nine times. The junction shows a germline mismatch at one end, possibly a read error. The chain uses TRBV15 and TRBJ2-7; 7 bases match TRBD1. In germline, CDR1 is LNHNV, CDR2 YYDKDF (reference sequence). The CDR3 sequence is 15 residues long. The CDR3 reads CATSRVPGTVSCCGF. CDR3 DNA: TGTGCCACCAGCAGAGTTCCCGGGACAGTGTCTTGTTGCGGCTTC.

The rearrangement joins TRBV5-1 to TRBJ2-1; 10 bases are a match to TRBD2. This CDR3 is 15 amino acids long. The ends lost 4 bases at V and 5 bases at J; junction bases unmatched: 6. Germline values: CDR1 SGHRS, CDR2 YFSETQ. The CDR3 bases are TGCGCCAGCAGCCCGCCTAGCGGGGGTCACAATGAGCAGTTCTTC. It encodes CASSPPSGGHNEQFF.

The J gene is TRBJ2-3, the V gene TRBV12-3 or TRBV12-4, with 7 bases fitting TRBD2. The CDR3 extends over 13 amino acids. Trimming cost V 5 bases and J 5 bases; bases outside gene matches: 4. CDR3 bases: TGTGCCAGCAGTGGGGGGGTGGGAGATACGCAGTATTTT. It encodes CASSGGVGDTQYF.

CDR3 DNA sequence: TGTGCCGCCTTATCGGGGATGAACACTGAAGCTTTCTTT. Its translation: CAALSGMNTEAFF. The rearrangement joins TRBV19 to TRBJ1-1, with D hard to call. In germline, CDR1 is LNHDA, CDR2 SQIVND (reference sequence). V lost 11 bases and J lost 0, with 13 bases in between. The CDR3 runs 13 residues.

This clone has only one observation. The rearrangement links TRBV7-9 to TRBJ2-5; no clear D. The ends were cut back, 4 bases at V and 4 bases at J, with 13 bases in the middle. The CDR3 length is 14 residues. Germline values: CDR1 SEHNR, CDR2 FQNEAQ (reference sequence). CDR3 DNA sequence: TGTGCCAGCAGCTCCCCGTACCGAGGAGAGACCCAGTACTTC. It yields the protein CASSSPYRGETQYF.

The V and J genes are TRBV9 and TRBJ2-1, with D uncertain. Trimming left V 4 bases short and J 0 bases short, with 11 bases between. Per germline, CDR1 SGDLS and CDR2 YYNGEE. The CDR3 spans 15 residues. The CDR3 DNA reads as TGTGCCAGCAGCCCCGTAGGGTCCTCCTACAATGAGCAGTTCTTC. Its translation: CASSPVGSSYNEQFF.